Below are 18 T cell receptor beta chains sequenced from a single sample in a study of T cells in Graves' hyperthyroidism and ophthalmopathy. Amplification targeted TCR beta CDR3 regions from RNA transcripts. A set of HTBI primers served as the primers for a first-round RT-PCR of the TCR CDR3. TCRdb re-derived calls from the multiplex PCR reads in MiXCR, one entry per CDR3 protein. The data hold nearly 250,000 distinct CDR3 sequences, with around 17% observed a single time. The specimen sequenced was blood. These receptors originate from a woman younger than 30 with Graves' ophthalmopathy.

This clonotype was picked up many times. This chain links TRBV6-1 with TRBJ2-2, with 13 bases lining up with TRBD2. CDR3 length: 17 residues. After removal of 5 bases from V and 6 bases from J, the junction contained 9 bases not matched to a gene. The V gene's germline CDR1 is MNHNS and CDR2 SASEGT. CDR3 sequence reads: CASSLWTSGSSAGELFF. The DNA of the CDR3 is TGTGCCAGCAGTTTATGGACTAGCGGGAGCTCGGCCGGGGAGCTGTTTTTT.

The V call is TRBV19, the J call TRBJ2-1; D may match TRBD1 or TRBD2 (7 bases each). Looked up from germline, CDR1 is LNHDA and CDR2 is SQIVND (reference sequence). The CDR3 is 13 residues long. With 4 bases removed from V and 9 bases from J, the gap between germline ends came to 13 bases. CDR3 nucleotide sequence: TGTGCCAGTAGTACCAGGGGGGGTACTGAGCAGTTCTTC. Translated: CASSTRGGTEQFF.

This clonotype was recorded many times. The gene calls are TRBV3-1 and TRBJ2-2; tentative D call: TRBD1 (6 bases). This CDR3 is built from 15 residues. CDR1 LGHDT and CDR2 YNNKEL come from the germline V gene (reference sequence). V was cut by 4 bases and J by 0 bases, with 9 bases left in between. The CDR3 DNA is TGTGCCAGCAGCCCAGGGGTTGCGAACACCGGGGAGCTGTTTTTT. Residues: CASSPGVANTGELFF. Supplemented by reference TRBV3-1 and TRBJ2-2, the full variable domain reads DTAVSQTPKYLVTQMGNDKSIKCEQNLGHDTMYWYKQDSKKFLKIMFSYNNKELIINETVPNRFSPKSPDKAHLNLHINSLELGDSAVYFCASSPGVANTGELFFGEGSRLTVL.

The CDR3 nucleotides are TGTGCCAGCAGTTACTCGAGAAACGAGCAGTACTTC. This encodes CASSYSRNEQYF. The rearrangement links TRBV6-2 or TRBV6-3 to TRBJ2-7, with D unclear. The CDR3 has 12 amino acids. Trimming shortened V by 0 bases and J by 5 bases, and 5 bases separated the two germline ends. From germline, CDR1 is MNHEY and CDR2 SVGEGT.

The chain is built from TRBV20-1 and TRBJ1-5, with D unresolved. V gave up 0 bases and J gave up 3 bases, with 12 bases separating them. Germline V lookup: CDR1 DFQATT, CDR2 SNEGSKA (reference sequence). The CDR3 loop spans 15 amino acids. The CDR3 nucleotides are TGCAGTGCTAGAGATCTCCGGGCGGACAATCAGCCCCAGCATTTT. Translation gives CSARDLRADNQPQHF.

The genes are TRBV5-6 and TRBJ2-3, with a tentative D call TRBD2 (5 bases). V lost 1 base to trimming and J lost 8 bases, with 11 bases between them. The V gene's germline CDR1 is SGHDT and CDR2 YYEEEE. CDR3 size: 13 residues. The CDR3: CASSLPPAGTQYF. CDR3 in DNA: TGTGCCAGCAGCTTGCCGCCGGCGGGTACGCAGTATTTT.

This clonotype has at least ten counts. J is TRBJ2-7 and V is TRBV28; D not certain. Germline V gene data show CDR1 as MDHEN and CDR2 as SYDVKM. V lost 8 bases, J lost 4 bases, and 6 bases lay in between. CDR3 length: 10 residues. The CDR3 DNA reads as TGTGCCAGCGGAGCGTACGAGCAGTACTTC. Translation gives CASGAYEQYF.

The sample holds a few counts of this clonotype. V and J are TRBV11-2 and TRBJ2-7; TRBD2 matches at 14 bases. J lost 6 bases, V lost 4 bases, and 8 bases had no gene match. Germline V gene sequence: CDR1 SGHAT, CDR2 FQNNGV. CDR3 size: 16 residues. CDR3 sequence: CASSSGTSGSVPEQYF. CDR3 coding DNA: TGTGCCAGCAGCTCGGGGACTAGCGGGAGTGTTCCCGAGCAGTACTTC.

This clonotype was counted at least ten times. The chain has TRBV6-6 and TRBJ1-1; the match to TRBD1 covers 8 bases. The CDR3 is 16 amino acids. The trim removed 0 bases at V and 0 bases at J, leaving 3 bases unmatched. CDR1 and CDR2 from the germline V gene are MNHNY and SVGAGI (reference sequence). CDR3 coding DNA: TGTGCCAGCAGTTACTCGTGGACAGGGATGAACACTGAAGCTTTCTTT. Its translation is CASSYSWTGMNTEAFF.

This clonotype has at least ten counts. The chain links TRBV11-1 to TRBJ2-5; D is unresolved. CDR1 is SGHAT and CDR2 is FQDESV in the germline V gene (reference sequence). V was trimmed by 6 bases and J by 2 bases, leaving 16 bases between them. The CDR3 contains 15 residues. The CDR3 coding sequence is TGTGCCAGCAGTCAACGGTGGGCAGGACAAGAGACCCAGTACTTC. Its protein is CASSQRWAGQETQYF. Supplemented by reference TRBV11-1 and TRBJ2-5, the full variable domain reads EAEVAQSPRYKITEKSQAVAFWCDPISGHATLYWYRQILGQGPELLVQFQDESVVDDSQLPKDRFSAERLKGVDSTLKIQPAELGDSAMYLCASSQRWAGQETQYFGPGTRLLVL.

The J gene is TRBJ2-5, the V gene TRBV2; TRBD2 matches at 8 bases. Unmatched junction bases numbered 5, after V lost 6 bases and J lost 2 bases. Looked up from germline, CDR1 is SNHLY and CDR2 is FYNNEI. This CDR3 contains 14 residues. The CDR3 region has the DNA TGTGCCAGCAGGAAGGCGGGGGGACAAGAGACCCAGTACTTC. Protein sequence: CASRKAGGQETQYF.

In its sample, this clonotype was seen many times. The V call is TRBV19, the J call TRBJ1-2; D possibly corresponds to TRBD1 (6 bases). This CDR3 has 14 residues. Germline V CDR1 and CDR2: LNHDA, SQIVND (reference sequence). V was shortened by 5 bases and J by 8 bases, with 18 bases between the two germline ends. The CDR3 DNA reads as TGTGCCAGTAGTGTCAAACAGGGCACGGGAGGCTACACCTTC. It encodes CASSVKQGTGGYTF.

This clonotype was seen ten or more times. This sequence joins TRBV28 and TRBJ1-2; 7 bases agree with TRBD1. J lost 2 bases, V lost 7 bases, and 10 bases had no gene match. Germline V gives CDR1 MDHEN, CDR2 SYDVKM. This CDR3 region has 15 residues. CDR3: CASTSLLDRNYGYTF. CDR3 sequence (DNA): TGTGCCAGCACCTCGCTTTTGGACAGGAACTATGGCTACACCTTC.

CDR3 in amino acids: CASSLSGVPDYGYTF. CDR3 nucleotide sequence: TGTGCCAGCAGCTTATCGGGCGTACCGGACTATGGCTACACCTTC. The gene calls are TRBV7-2 and TRBJ1-2; no clear D gene. Deletions cut 2 bases from V and 3 bases from J, with 13 bases between. The CDR3 runs 15 residues. Per the germline V gene, CDR1 is SGHTA and CDR2 is FQGNSA.

This clonotype was observed a handful of times. V gene TRBV6-1 combines with J gene TRBJ2-2; possible D gene TRBD1, 6 bases. The V end was cut by 7 bases, the J end by 3 bases, with 18 bases between. Germline-derived CDR1 and CDR2 are MNHNS and SASEGT. CDR3 length equals 16 residues. The DNA for the CDR3 is TGTGCCAGCAAGAGAAGCCCAGGGGCGGACACCGGGGAGCTGTTTTTT. Translated: CASKRSPGADTGELFF.

This sequence joins TRBV6-2 or TRBV6-3 and TRBJ1-2, with D uncertain. V was shortened by 5 bases and J by 4 bases, with 8 bases between the two germline ends. This CDR3 spans 12 amino acids. Germline-derived CDR1 and CDR2 are MNHEY and SVGEGT. The CDR3 coding sequence is TGTGCCAGCAGTACCGGCGTCTATGGCTACACCTTC. This gives the protein CASSTGVYGYTF.

This clonotype came up many times. The genes are TRBV6-5 and TRBJ2-3; 9 nucleotides agree with TRBD2. This CDR3 is 16 amino acids long. The germline CDR1 and CDR2 sequences are MNHEY and SVGAGI. J lost 3 bases, V lost 2 bases, and 6 bases had no gene match. The CDR3 coding sequence is TGTGCCAGCAGTTACGGGGTAGCGGGAGTAACAGATACGCAGTATTTT. It is translated as CASSYGVAGVTDTQYF.

There are many counts of this clonotype. The chain has TRBV29-1 and TRBJ2-5, with D possibly matching TRBD1 (6 bases). CDR1 and CDR2 from the germline V gene are SQVTM and ANQGSEA. Deletions cut 7 bases from V and 2 bases from J, with 11 bases between. This CDR3 comprises 12 residues. For the CDR3, the DNA is TGCAGCGATCATGACAGGCAAGAGACCCAGTACTTC. Translation: CSDHDRQETQYF.